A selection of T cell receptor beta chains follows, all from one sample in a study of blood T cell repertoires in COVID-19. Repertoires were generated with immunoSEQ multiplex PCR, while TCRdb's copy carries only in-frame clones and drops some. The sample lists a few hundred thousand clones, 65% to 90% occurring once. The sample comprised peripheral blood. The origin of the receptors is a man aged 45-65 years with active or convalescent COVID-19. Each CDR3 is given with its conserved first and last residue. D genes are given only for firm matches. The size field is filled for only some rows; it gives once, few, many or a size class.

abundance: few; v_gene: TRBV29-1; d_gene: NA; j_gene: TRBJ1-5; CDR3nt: TGCAGCGTTGCGGAGAGGGCACATCAGCCCCAGCATTTT; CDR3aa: CSVAERAHQPQHF
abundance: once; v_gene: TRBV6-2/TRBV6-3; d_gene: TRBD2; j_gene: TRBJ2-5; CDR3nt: TGTGCCAGCAGTTACGGGGGAGGGGCGGCGGAGACCCAGTACTTC; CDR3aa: CASSYGGGAAETQYF
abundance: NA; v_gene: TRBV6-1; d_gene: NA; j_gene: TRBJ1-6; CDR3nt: TGTGCCAGCAGTGACGAGGTGGAGTCACCCCTCCACTTT; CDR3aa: CASSDEVESPLHF
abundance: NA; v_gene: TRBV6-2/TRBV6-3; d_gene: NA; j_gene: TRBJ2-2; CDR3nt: TGTGCCAGCAGTCCCTATGAGGCGCCAGGGGACACCGGGGAGCTGTTTTTT; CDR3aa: CASSPYEAPGDTGELFF
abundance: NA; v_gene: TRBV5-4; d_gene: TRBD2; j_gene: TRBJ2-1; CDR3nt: TGTGCCAGCAGTCCGGAGGGACTAGCGACCTACAATGAGCAGTTCTTC; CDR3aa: CASSPEGLATYNEQFF
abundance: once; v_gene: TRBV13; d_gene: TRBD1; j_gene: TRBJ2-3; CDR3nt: TGTGCCAGCAGCACTAGGACCGGGACAGGGGATTTACGAGGCACAGATACGCAGTATTTT; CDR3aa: CASSTRTGTGDLRGTDTQYF
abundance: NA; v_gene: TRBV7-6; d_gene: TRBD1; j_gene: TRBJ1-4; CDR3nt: TGTGCCAGCAGCCAAAGAGCGACAGGGACCACAACTAATGAAAAACTGTTTTTT; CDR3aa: CASSQRATGTTTNEKLFF
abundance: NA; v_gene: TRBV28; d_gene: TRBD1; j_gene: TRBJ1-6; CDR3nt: TGTGCCAGCAGTTTAGGGACAGGGGAATCACCCCTCCACTTT; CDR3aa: CASSLGTGESPLHF
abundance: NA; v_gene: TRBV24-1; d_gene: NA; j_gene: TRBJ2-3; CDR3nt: TGTGCCACCAGTGATGGGTTAGCTGCCGGCGCAGATACGCAGTATTTT; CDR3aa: CATSDGLAAGADTQYF
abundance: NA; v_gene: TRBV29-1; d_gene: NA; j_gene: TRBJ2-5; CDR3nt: TGCAGCGTTGCCTGGAGGGGACAAGAGACCCAGTACTTC; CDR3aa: CSVAWRGQETQYF
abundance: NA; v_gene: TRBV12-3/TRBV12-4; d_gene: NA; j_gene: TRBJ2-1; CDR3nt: TGTGCCAGCAGTTTTCAGGGGTATGAGCAGTTCTTC; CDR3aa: CASSFQGYEQFF
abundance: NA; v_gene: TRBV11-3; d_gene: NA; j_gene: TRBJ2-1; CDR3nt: TGTGCCAGCAGCTTAGATGCGGGAGAGCAGTTCTTC; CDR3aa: CASSLDAGEQFF
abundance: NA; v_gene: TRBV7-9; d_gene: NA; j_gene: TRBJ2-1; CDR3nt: TGTGCCAGCAGCTTAGGGGGCAGGAGAGATGATGAGCAGTTCTTC; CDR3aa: CASSLGGRRDDEQFF
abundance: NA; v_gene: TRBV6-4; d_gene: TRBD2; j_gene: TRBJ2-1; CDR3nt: TGTGCCAGCAGTGTAGCGGGGGGGTCCTTCAATGAGCAGTTCTTC; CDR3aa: CASSVAGGSFNEQFF
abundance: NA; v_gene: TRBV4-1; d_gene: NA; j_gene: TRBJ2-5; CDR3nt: TGCGCCAGCAGCCAAGTCCGTGGGGGGCAAGAGACCCAGTACTTC; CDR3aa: CASSQVRGGQETQYF
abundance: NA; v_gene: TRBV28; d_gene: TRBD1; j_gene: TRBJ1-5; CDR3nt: TGTGCCAGCAGTCCCCGACAGGGCGATCAGCCCCAGCATTTT; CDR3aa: CASSPRQGDQPQHF
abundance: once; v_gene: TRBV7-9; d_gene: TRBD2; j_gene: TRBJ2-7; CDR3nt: TGTGCCAGCAGCCCCGGGACTACAACAAACGAGCAGTACTTC; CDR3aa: CASSPGTTTNEQYF
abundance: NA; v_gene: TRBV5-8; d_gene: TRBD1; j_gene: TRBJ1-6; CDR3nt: TGTGCCAGAGATCCTCCGGGACAGCAGACCGATTCACCCCTCCACTTT; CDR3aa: CARDPPGQQTDSPLHF
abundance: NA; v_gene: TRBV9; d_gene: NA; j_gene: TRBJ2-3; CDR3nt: TGTGCCAGCAGCGTAGCACCAGGAATCACAGATACGCAGTATTTT; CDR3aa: CASSVAPGITDTQYF
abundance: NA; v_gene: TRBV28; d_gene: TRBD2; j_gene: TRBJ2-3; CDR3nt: TGTGCCAGCAGCCTCGGGGCACGCGGGAGGAATGGGGATACGCAGTATTTT; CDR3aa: CASSLGARGRNGDTQYF
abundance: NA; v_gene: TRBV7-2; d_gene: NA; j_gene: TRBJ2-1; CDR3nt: TGTGCCAGCAGCTTCCTAGGACATACCGCGTGGAATGAGCAGTTCTTC; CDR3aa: CASSFLGHTAWNEQFF
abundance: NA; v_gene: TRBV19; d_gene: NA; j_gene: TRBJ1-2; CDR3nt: TGTGCCAGTAGTATAGATCCAGTCCTGGGCTACACCTTC; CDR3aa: CASSIDPVLGYTF
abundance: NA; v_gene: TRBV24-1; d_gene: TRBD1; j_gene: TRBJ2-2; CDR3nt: TGTGCCACCAGCAATCCCACAGGGGACACCGGGGAGCTGTTTTTT; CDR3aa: CATSNPTGDTGELFF
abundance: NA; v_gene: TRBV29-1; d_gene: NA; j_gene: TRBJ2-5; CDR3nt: TGCAGCGTTACGGTAGCCGCGGAGACCCAGTACTTC; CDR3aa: CSVTVAAETQYF
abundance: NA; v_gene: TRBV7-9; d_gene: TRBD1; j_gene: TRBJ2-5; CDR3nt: TGTGCCAGCAGCTTTTTTTGGGGACAGAGTCAAGAGACCCAGTACTTC; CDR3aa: CASSFFWGQSQETQYF
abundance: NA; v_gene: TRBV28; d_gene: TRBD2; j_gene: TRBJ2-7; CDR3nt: TGTGCCACCAAAACGCGGGAGAGCTACTACGAGCAGTACTTC; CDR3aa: CATKTRESYYEQYF
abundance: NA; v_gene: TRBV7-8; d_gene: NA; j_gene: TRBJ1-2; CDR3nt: TGTGCCAGCAGCTTAGGAGGAGAGAACTATGGCTACACCTTC; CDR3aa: CASSLGGENYGYTF
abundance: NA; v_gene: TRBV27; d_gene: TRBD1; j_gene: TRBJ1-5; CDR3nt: TGTGCCAGCACCAGGGACAGGGGCCGCAATCAGCCCCAGCATTTT; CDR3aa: CASTRDRGRNQPQHF
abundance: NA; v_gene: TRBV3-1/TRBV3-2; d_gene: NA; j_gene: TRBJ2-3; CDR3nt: TGTGCCAGCAGCCAAGTCGGGGGGCCCACAGATACGCAGTATTTT; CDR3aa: CASSQVGGPTDTQYF
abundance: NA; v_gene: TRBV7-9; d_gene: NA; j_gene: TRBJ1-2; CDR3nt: TGTGCCAGCAGCCACGACTTTTATGGCTACACCTTC; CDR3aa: CASSHDFYGYTF
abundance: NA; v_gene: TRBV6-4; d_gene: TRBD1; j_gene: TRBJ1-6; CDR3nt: TGTGCCAGTATCCTCAGAATGGGACAGGGTATGCATTCACCCCTCCACTTT; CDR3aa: CASILRMGQGMHSPLHF
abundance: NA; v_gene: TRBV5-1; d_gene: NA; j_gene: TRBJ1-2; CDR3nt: TGCGCCAGCAGCCGGGACACCCGGAGTGGCTACACCTTC; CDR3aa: CASSRDTRSGYTF
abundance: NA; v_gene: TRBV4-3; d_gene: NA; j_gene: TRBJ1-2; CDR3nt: TGCGCCAGCAGCCAAGATTGGACCGGCAGGCAAGGGGGAGGCTACACCTTC; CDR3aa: CASSQDWTGRQGGGYTF
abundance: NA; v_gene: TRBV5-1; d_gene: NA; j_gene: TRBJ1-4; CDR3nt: TGCGCCAGCAGCTTGGCGCCGGGGAGTGAAAAACTGTTTTTT; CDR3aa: CASSLAPGSEKLFF
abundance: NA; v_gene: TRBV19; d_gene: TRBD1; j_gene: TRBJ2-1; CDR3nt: TGTGCCAGTAGTATTTCCAGGGGGCCCTACAATGAGCAGTTCTTC; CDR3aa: CASSISRGPYNEQFF
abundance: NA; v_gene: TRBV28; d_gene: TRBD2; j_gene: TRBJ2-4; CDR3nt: TGTGCCAGCACCGGCGGGGGTTTAGCCAAAAACATTCAGTACTTC; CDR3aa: CASTGGGLAKNIQYF
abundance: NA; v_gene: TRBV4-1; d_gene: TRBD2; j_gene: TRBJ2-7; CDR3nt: TGCGCCAGCAGCCAAGGTCTAGCGGGAATGTGGAGGGAGCAGTACTTC; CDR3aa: CASSQGLAGMWREQYF
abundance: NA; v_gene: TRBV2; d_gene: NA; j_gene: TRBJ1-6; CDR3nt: TGTGCCAGCAGCGACACCTTGGACAGCACGAATTCACCCCTCCACTTT; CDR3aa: CASSDTLDSTNSPLHF
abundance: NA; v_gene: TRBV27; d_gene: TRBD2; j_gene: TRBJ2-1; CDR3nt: TGTGCCAGCAGTTTTGGACTAGCGGGAGTCTATGAGCAGTTCTTC; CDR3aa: CASSFGLAGVYEQFF
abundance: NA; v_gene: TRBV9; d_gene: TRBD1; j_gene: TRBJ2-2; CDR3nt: TGTGCCAGCAGCCTAACAGGGGTGGGGAACACCGGGGAGCTGTTTTTT; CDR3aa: CASSLTGVGNTGELFF
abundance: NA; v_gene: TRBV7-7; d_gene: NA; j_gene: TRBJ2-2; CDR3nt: TGTGCCAGCAGCTTCGGGGGTTCCGGGGAGCTGTTTTTT; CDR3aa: CASSFGGSGELFF
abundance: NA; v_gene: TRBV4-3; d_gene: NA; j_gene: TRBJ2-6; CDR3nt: TGCGCCAGCAGCCAAGTCTTTGCGGAGATGGGTTCTGGGGCCAACGTCCTGACTTTC; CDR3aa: CASSQVFAEMGSGANVLTF
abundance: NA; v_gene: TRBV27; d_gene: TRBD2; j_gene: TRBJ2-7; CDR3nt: TGTGCCAGCAGGCTAACTAGCGGGAGGGCCTACGAGCAGTACTTC; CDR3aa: CASRLTSGRAYEQYF
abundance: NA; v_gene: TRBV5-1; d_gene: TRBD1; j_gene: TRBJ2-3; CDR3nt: TGCGCCAGCAGCTTAGGGACAGGGGGCGCAGATACGCAGTATTTT; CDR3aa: CASSLGTGGADTQYF
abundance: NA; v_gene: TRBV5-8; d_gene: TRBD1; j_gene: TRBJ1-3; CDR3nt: TGTGCCAGCAGCTTGGAACAGGGGGGGAACACCATATATTTT; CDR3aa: CASSLEQGGNTIYF
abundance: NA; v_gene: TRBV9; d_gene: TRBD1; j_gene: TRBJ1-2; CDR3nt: TGTGCCAGCAGCGCTTCGACAGGGGTCTCAGGCTACACCTTC; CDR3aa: CASSASTGVSGYTF
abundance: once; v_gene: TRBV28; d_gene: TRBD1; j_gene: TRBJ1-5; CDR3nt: TGTGCCAGCAGTTCCCCGGACAGGGCCCTCAATCAGCCCCAGCATTTT; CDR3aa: CASSSPDRALNQPQHF
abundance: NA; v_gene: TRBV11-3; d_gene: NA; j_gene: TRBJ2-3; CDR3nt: TGTGCCAGCAGCTTAGGTGGACTAAGTGCTAGCACAGATACGCAGTATTTT; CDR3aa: CASSLGGLSASTDTQYF